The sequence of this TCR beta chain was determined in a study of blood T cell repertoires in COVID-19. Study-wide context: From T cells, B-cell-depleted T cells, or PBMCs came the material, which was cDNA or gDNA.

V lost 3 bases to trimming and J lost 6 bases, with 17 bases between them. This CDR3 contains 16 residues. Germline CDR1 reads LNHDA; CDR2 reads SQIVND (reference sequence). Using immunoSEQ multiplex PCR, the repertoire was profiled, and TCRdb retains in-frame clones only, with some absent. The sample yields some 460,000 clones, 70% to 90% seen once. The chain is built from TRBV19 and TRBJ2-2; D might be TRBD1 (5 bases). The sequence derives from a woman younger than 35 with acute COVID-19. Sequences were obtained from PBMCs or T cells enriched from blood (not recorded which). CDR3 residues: CASSIPGRIAPGELFF. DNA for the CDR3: TGTGCCAGTAGTATTCCAGGGCGTATCGCCCCCGGGGAGCTGTTTTTT.